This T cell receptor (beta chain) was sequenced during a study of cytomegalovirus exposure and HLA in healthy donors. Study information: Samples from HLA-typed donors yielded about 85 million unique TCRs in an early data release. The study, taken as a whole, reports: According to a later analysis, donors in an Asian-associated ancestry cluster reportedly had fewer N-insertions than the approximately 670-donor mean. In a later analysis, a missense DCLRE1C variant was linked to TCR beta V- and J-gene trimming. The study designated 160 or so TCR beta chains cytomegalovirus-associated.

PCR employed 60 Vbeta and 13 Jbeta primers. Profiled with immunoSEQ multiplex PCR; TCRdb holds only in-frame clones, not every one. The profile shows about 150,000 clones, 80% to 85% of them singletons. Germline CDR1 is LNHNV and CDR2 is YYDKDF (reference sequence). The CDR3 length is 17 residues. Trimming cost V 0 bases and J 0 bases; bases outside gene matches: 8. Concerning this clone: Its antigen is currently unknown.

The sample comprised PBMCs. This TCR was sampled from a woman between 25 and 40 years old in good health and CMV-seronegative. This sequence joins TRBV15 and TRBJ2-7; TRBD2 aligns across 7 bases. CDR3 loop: CATSRDISTGGSYEQYF. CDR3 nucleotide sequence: TGTGCCACCAGCAGAGATATATCGACGGGGGGCTCCTACGAGCAGTACTTC.